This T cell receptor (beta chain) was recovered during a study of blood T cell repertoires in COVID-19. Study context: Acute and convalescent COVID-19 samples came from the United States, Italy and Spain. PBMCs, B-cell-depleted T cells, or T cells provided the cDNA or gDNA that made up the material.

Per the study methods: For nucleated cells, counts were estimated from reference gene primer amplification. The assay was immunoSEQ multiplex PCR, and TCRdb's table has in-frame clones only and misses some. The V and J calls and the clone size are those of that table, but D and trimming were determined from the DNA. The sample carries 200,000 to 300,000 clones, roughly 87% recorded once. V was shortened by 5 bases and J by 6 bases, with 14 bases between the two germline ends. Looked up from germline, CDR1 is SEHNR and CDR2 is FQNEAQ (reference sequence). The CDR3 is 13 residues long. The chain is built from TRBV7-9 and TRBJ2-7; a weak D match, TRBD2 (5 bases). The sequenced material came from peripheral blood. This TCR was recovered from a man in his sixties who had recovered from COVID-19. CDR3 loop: CASSLTGFTEQYV. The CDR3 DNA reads TGTGCCAGCAGCCTCACGGGGTTTACCGAGCAGTACGTC.